This TCR beta chain was profiled in a study of graft-versus-host responses after intestinal transplantation. Across the whole study: Once they had received anti-thymocyte globulin induction, all recipients took tacrolimus and steroids for approximately 3 years.

Only in-frame clones appear in the TCRdb table, and some are missing; sequencing was by immunoSEQ multiplex PCR. This sample has around 130,000 clones, with approximately 94% found just once. Study findings and constraints: Some GvH clones appeared in ileal mucosa or blood before recipient bone marrow. Early after transplant, HvG declines were associated with peak levels of circulating GvH clones. Clonal ratios of graft-versus-host to host-versus-graft in allografts were high for patients exhibiting graft-donor T cell macrochimerism.

In germline, CDR1 is MNHNY, CDR2 SVGAGI (reference sequence). This CDR3 spans 12 amino acids. Trimming cost V 10 bases and J 6 bases, with 15 bases left between them. On this clone itself: Its specificity is unknown.

The receptor was derived from a human donor who received an intestinal transplant. The sample here was unstimulated CD4+ T cells sorted from spleen or lymph node cells, taken before intestinal transplant. This chain links TRBV6-6 with TRBJ1-1, with D uncertain. The CDR3: CATTRPGAEAFF. CDR3 sequence (DNA): TGTGCCACCACCCGCCCCGGTGCTGAAGCTTTCTTT.